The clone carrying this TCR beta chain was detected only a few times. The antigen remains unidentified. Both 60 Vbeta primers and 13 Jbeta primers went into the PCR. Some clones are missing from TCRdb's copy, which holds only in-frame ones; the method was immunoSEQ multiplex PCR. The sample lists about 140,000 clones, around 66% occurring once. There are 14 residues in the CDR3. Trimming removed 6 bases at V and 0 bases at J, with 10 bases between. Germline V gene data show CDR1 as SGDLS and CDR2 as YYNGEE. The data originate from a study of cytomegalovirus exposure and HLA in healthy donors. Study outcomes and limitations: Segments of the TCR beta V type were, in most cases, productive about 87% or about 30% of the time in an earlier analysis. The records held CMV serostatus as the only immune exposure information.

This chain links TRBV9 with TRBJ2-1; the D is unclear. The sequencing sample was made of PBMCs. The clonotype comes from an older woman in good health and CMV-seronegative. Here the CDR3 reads CASTESPSYNEQFF. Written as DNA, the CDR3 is TGTGCCAGCACCGAGAGTCCCTCCTACAATGAGCAGTTCTTC.